This T cell receptor beta chain stems from a study of T cells in Graves' hyperthyroidism and ophthalmopathy. Amplification of TCR beta CDR3 regions used RNA as the template. An initial round of RT-PCR targeting the TCR CDR3 relied on the HTBI primer set. MiXCR was run by TCRdb on the multiplex PCR reads, yielding one entry per CDR3 protein. Of around 400,000 distinct CDR3 sequences listed, 12% to 15% were seen once; the top ten hold around 20%. Germline V lookup: CDR1 LNHDA, CDR2 SQIVND (reference sequence). The CDR3 covers 16 residues. The V segment lost 3 bases and the J segment 4 bases; nucleotides outside the gene matches: 6. Each diagnosis was grounded in clinical symptoms, serum thyroxine and TRAb, thyroid ultrasound, and orbital computed tomography.

The source of this sequence is a woman aged 60-70 years with Graves' ophthalmopathy. The sequencing input was blood. This rearrangement joins TRBV19 to TRBJ1-5, with 10 bases aligning to TRBD1. The CDR3 DNA is TGTGCCAGTAGTATTAGACAGGGGGCGATGAATCAGCCCCAGCATTTT. As protein: CASSIRQGAMNQPQHF. Using reference TRBV19 and TRBJ1-5 for the parts outside the CDR3, the full variable domain is DGGITQSPKYLFRKEGQNVTLSCEQNLNHDAMYWYRQDPGQGLRLIYYSQIVNDFQKGDIAEGYSVSREKKESFPLTVTSAQKNPTAFYLCASSIRQGAMNQPQHFGDGTRLSIL.